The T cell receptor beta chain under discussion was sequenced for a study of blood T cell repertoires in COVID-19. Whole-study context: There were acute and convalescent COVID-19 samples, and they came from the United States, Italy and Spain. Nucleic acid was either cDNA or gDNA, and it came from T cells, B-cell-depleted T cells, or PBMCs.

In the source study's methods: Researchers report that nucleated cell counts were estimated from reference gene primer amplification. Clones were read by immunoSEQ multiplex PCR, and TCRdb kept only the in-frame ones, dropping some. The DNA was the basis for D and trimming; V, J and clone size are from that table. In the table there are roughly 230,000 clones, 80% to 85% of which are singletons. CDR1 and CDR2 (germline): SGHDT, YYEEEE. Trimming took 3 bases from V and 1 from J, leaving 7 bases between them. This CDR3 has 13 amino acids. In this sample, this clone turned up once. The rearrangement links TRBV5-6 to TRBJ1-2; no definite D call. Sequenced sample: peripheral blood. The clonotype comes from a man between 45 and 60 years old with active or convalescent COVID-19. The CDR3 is CASSYEGNYGYTF. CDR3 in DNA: TGTGCCAGCAGCTACGAGGGTAACTATGGCTACACCTTC.